Listed below are T cell receptor beta chains from one sample, sequenced in a study of blood T cell repertoires in COVID-19. Profiling relied on immunoSEQ multiplex PCR, and the TCRdb table lists in-frame clones only, not all of them. The sample holds about 18,000 clones, 80% seen once. The specimen was peripheral blood. The receptors were sampled from a man at least 80 years old with acute or convalescent COVID-19. CDR3s include the opening cysteine and the closing phenylalanine or tryptophan. The D gene is left open where the match is weak. Clone size appears in some rows only: once, few, many, or a class for an expanded clone.

j_gene: TRBJ1-1
v_gene: TRBV29-1
d_gene: NA
abundance: NA
CDR3nt: TGCAGCGTTGGGCAGGTCGGGGTAAAGACCACTGAAGCTTTCTTT
CDR3aa: CSVGQVGVKTTEAFF

j_gene: TRBJ1-4
v_gene: TRBV3-1/TRBV3-2
d_gene: NA
abundance: once
CDR3nt: TGTGCCAGCAGCCAAGTCCGACAGAGGAAGAATGAAAAACTGTTTTTT
CDR3aa: CASSQVRQRKNEKLFF

j_gene: TRBJ1-3
v_gene: TRBV3-1/TRBV3-2
d_gene: NA
abundance: NA
CDR3nt: TGTGCCAGCAGCCAAGACCCTTTCCGGACAGTCAGCTCTGGAAACACCATATATTTT
CDR3aa: CASSQDPFRTVSSGNTIYF

j_gene: TRBJ2-3
v_gene: TRBV5-1
d_gene: NA
abundance: few
CDR3nt: TGCGCCAGCAGCTTTCCAGGGGAGGATACGCAGTATTTT
CDR3aa: CASSFPGEDTQYF

j_gene: TRBJ2-1
v_gene: TRBV29-1
d_gene: NA
abundance: NA
CDR3nt: TGCAGCGTTGATCCAGGGGGCCAGCGGGGCATTGAGCAGTTCTTC
CDR3aa: CSVDPGGQRGIEQFF

j_gene: TRBJ1-2
v_gene: TRBV7-2
d_gene: NA
abundance: NA
CDR3nt: TGTGCCAGCAGCTTAGCCGGCGGGGGTAACTATGGCTACACCTTC
CDR3aa: CASSLAGGGNYGYTF

j_gene: TRBJ2-7
v_gene: TRBV5-4
d_gene: NA
abundance: once
CDR3nt: TGTGCCAGCAGCTTTCAGGAGGCCTACGAGCAGTACTTC
CDR3aa: CASSFQEAYEQYF

j_gene: TRBJ2-1
v_gene: TRBV12-3/TRBV12-4
d_gene: NA
abundance: NA
CDR3nt: TGTGCCAGCAGTTTGGGGGGGGCGTATGAGCAGTTCTTC
CDR3aa: CASSLGGAYEQFF

j_gene: TRBJ2-7
v_gene: TRBV2
d_gene: TRBD2
abundance: NA
CDR3nt: TGTGCCAGCAGTGATACTAGCGGCCCCTACGAGCAGTACTTC
CDR3aa: CASSDTSGPYEQYF

j_gene: TRBJ2-1
v_gene: TRBV21-1
d_gene: NA
abundance: NA
CDR3nt: TGTGCCAGCAGCAAAGTTGAGCGGGGGCACCACGATGAGCAGTTCTTC
CDR3aa: CASSKVERGHHDEQFF

j_gene: TRBJ1-5
v_gene: TRBV12-3/TRBV12-4
d_gene: NA
abundance: NA
CDR3nt: TGTGCCAGCAGTACACAGGGATTTCAGCCCCAGCATTTT
CDR3aa: CASSTQGFQPQHF

j_gene: TRBJ1-3
v_gene: TRBV7-8
d_gene: NA
abundance: NA
CDR3nt: TGTGCCAGCAGCTATGGTAGCTCTGGAAACACCATATATTTT
CDR3aa: CASSYGSSGNTIYF

j_gene: TRBJ1-4
v_gene: TRBV7-6
d_gene: NA
abundance: NA
CDR3nt: TGTGCCAGCAGCCCTCAGGGGAGCTCTAATGAAAAACTGTTTTTT
CDR3aa: CASSPQGSSNEKLFF

j_gene: TRBJ2-4
v_gene: TRBV6-5
d_gene: TRBD2
abundance: once
CDR3nt: TGTGCCAGCGCGGGGGGGCCATCAACCATTCAGTACTTC
CDR3aa: CASAGGPSTIQYF

j_gene: TRBJ1-5
v_gene: TRBV30
d_gene: NA
abundance: few
CDR3nt: TGTGCCTGGAGCGGGAGGGGGGCAGGGAATCAGCCCCAGCATTTT
CDR3aa: CAWSGRGAGNQPQHF

j_gene: TRBJ1-2
v_gene: TRBV6-5
d_gene: NA
abundance: NA
CDR3nt: TGTGCCAGCAGCTCTGTCCAGGGGAACTATGGCTACACCTTC
CDR3aa: CASSSVQGNYGYTF

j_gene: TRBJ2-5
v_gene: TRBV7-7
d_gene: NA
abundance: NA
CDR3nt: TGTGCTAGCAGCTTATCAGGCAGCCAAGAGACCCAGTACTTC
CDR3aa: CASSLSGSQETQYF

j_gene: TRBJ2-7
v_gene: TRBV12-3/TRBV12-4
d_gene: TRBD1
abundance: NA
CDR3nt: TGTGCCAGCAGCTACGGACAGGGCCTATCGTACTTC
CDR3aa: CASSYGQGLSYF

j_gene: TRBJ2-5
v_gene: TRBV5-6
d_gene: TRBD1
abundance: NA
CDR3nt: TGTGCCAGCAGCTTGGTGTTCGGGACAGGGGAAGAGACCCAGTACTTC
CDR3aa: CASSLVFGTGEETQYF

j_gene: TRBJ1-2
v_gene: TRBV5-8
d_gene: NA
abundance: NA
CDR3nt: TGTGCCAGCAGCTTGGAACCCAGCTATGGCTACACCTTC
CDR3aa: CASSLEPSYGYTF

j_gene: TRBJ1-1
v_gene: TRBV6-5
d_gene: NA
abundance: NA
CDR3nt: TGTGCCAGCATGCGGCAGCCGCGCTTGAACACTGAAGCTTTCTTT
CDR3aa: CASMRQPRLNTEAFF

j_gene: TRBJ2-2
v_gene: TRBV30
d_gene: TRBD1
abundance: once
CDR3nt: TGTGCCTGGTCGACAGGGTTAGGAACCGGGGAGCTGTTTTTT
CDR3aa: CAWSTGLGTGELFF

j_gene: TRBJ2-5
v_gene: TRBV5-1
d_gene: TRBD2
abundance: NA
CDR3nt: TGCGCCAGCAGCTGGGGAGGGCCAACCTTTATAGAGACCCAGTACTTC
CDR3aa: CASSWGGPTFIETQYF

j_gene: TRBJ2-4
v_gene: TRBV11-2
d_gene: NA
abundance: NA
CDR3nt: TGTGCCAGCAGACGAATTCTCAGGGGAAACATTCAGTACTTC
CDR3aa: CASRRILRGNIQYF

j_gene: TRBJ2-1
v_gene: TRBV3-1/TRBV3-2
d_gene: NA
abundance: once
CDR3nt: TGTGCCAGCAGCCGGGAGAGCTTCAATGAGCAGTTCTTC
CDR3aa: CASSRESFNEQFF

j_gene: TRBJ2-2
v_gene: TRBV7-6
d_gene: NA
abundance: NA
CDR3nt: TGTGCCAGCAGCTCCCAAGTAGCGAACACCGGGGAGCTGTTTTTT
CDR3aa: CASSSQVANTGELFF

j_gene: TRBJ1-6
v_gene: TRBV5-1
d_gene: NA
abundance: NA
CDR3nt: TGCGCCAGCAGCGCCCTTGAGCAGGGAAATAACTCACCCCTCCACTTT
CDR3aa: CASSALEQGNNSPLHF

j_gene: TRBJ2-2
v_gene: TRBV19
d_gene: TRBD1
abundance: NA
CDR3nt: TGTGCCAGTAGTATAGGGGACAGGAACACCGGGGAGCTGTTTTTT
CDR3aa: CASSIGDRNTGELFF

j_gene: TRBJ2-1
v_gene: TRBV10-2
d_gene: TRBD2
abundance: once
CDR3nt: TGCGCCAGCTGGGGGGGTAGCTCCTACAATGAGCAGTTCTTC
CDR3aa: CASWGGSSYNEQFF

j_gene: TRBJ1-2
v_gene: TRBV5-4
d_gene: NA
abundance: NA
CDR3nt: TGTGCCAGCAGCCCAGACAGATCTAACTATGGCTACACCTTC
CDR3aa: CASSPDRSNYGYTF

j_gene: TRBJ1-4
v_gene: TRBV5-1
d_gene: TRBD1
abundance: NA
CDR3nt: TGCGCCAGCAGAGAAAAGACAGGGTTTGCGGAAAAACTGTTTTTT
CDR3aa: CASREKTGFAEKLFF

j_gene: TRBJ1-1
v_gene: TRBV29-1
d_gene: NA
abundance: NA
CDR3nt: TGCAGCGTTGAACCAGGTACGAACACTGAAGCTTTCTTT
CDR3aa: CSVEPGTNTEAFF

j_gene: TRBJ2-3
v_gene: TRBV6-5
d_gene: NA
abundance: NA
CDR3nt: TGTGCCAGCAGTTATTGGGGCGACAGCACAGATACGCAGTATTTT
CDR3aa: CASSYWGDSTDTQYF

j_gene: TRBJ1-1
v_gene: TRBV27
d_gene: TRBD1
abundance: NA
CDR3nt: TGTGCCAGCAGTTTGGCAGGGGGACGCCCCAACACTGAAGCTTTCTTT
CDR3aa: CASSLAGGRPNTEAFF

j_gene: TRBJ2-1
v_gene: TRBV19
d_gene: TRBD1
abundance: once
CDR3nt: TGTGCCAGTAGTAGGGACAGATACAATGAGCAGTTCTTC
CDR3aa: CASSRDRYNEQFF

j_gene: TRBJ2-5
v_gene: TRBV18
d_gene: NA
abundance: NA
CDR3nt: TGTGCCAGCTCACCACCGACAGGTCGGAGTGGAGAGACCCAGTACTTC
CDR3aa: CASSPPTGRSGETQYF

j_gene: TRBJ2-5
v_gene: TRBV7-2
d_gene: TRBD2
abundance: NA
CDR3nt: TGTGCCAGCAGCCCCCGAGCGGGGGACCAAGAGACCCAGTACTTC
CDR3aa: CASSPRAGDQETQYF

j_gene: TRBJ1-2
v_gene: TRBV5-1
d_gene: NA
abundance: NA
CDR3nt: TGCGCCAGCAGCCAGACAGAGAACTATGGCTACACCTTC
CDR3aa: CASSQTENYGYTF

j_gene: TRBJ1-4
v_gene: TRBV23-1
d_gene: NA
abundance: NA
CDR3nt: TGCGCCAGCAGTCAATCGTCGGGGCGGGAGGAGGAAAAACTGTTTTTT
CDR3aa: CASSQSSGREEEKLFF

j_gene: TRBJ2-5
v_gene: TRBV24-1
d_gene: TRBD2
abundance: NA
CDR3nt: TGTGCCACCAGTGATTTCCAGACTAGTGAGCGGGGTATTCGACTTGAGACCCAGTACTTC
CDR3aa: CATSDFQTSERGIRLETQYF

j_gene: TRBJ1-4
v_gene: TRBV6-5
d_gene: TRBD1
abundance: NA
CDR3nt: TGTGCCAGCAGCCAAGGACAGGGTATTCGGGAAAAACTGTTTTTT
CDR3aa: CASSQGQGIREKLFF

j_gene: TRBJ1-2
v_gene: TRBV5-1
d_gene: NA
abundance: NA
CDR3nt: TGCGCCAGCAGCTTAACACAGGAGAACAGCTATGGCTACACCTTC
CDR3aa: CASSLTQENSYGYTF

j_gene: TRBJ2-1
v_gene: TRBV11-3
d_gene: NA
abundance: NA
CDR3nt: TGTGCCAGCAGCTTAGGGACGGGAAATGAGCAGTTCTTC
CDR3aa: CASSLGTGNEQFF

j_gene: TRBJ2-4
v_gene: TRBV11-2
d_gene: TRBD1
abundance: once
CDR3nt: TGTGCCAGCAGCTTGGTACAGGGGGCTTTTGGCAAAAACATTCAGTACTTC
CDR3aa: CASSLVQGAFGKNIQYF

j_gene: TRBJ2-7
v_gene: TRBV6-5
d_gene: NA
abundance: NA
CDR3nt: TGTGCCAGCAGGACGGGTCGAAAAATGGACGAGCAGTACTTC
CDR3aa: CASRTGRKMDEQYF

j_gene: TRBJ1-4
v_gene: TRBV6-6
d_gene: TRBD1
abundance: NA
CDR3nt: TGTGCCAGCAGTCCGCAGGGGGCGGCTAATGAAAAACTGTTTTTT
CDR3aa: CASSPQGAANEKLFF

j_gene: TRBJ2-3
v_gene: TRBV9
d_gene: NA
abundance: NA
CDR3nt: TGTGCCAGCAGCGCTTCCCTAAGCACAGATACGCAGTATTTT
CDR3aa: CASSASLSTDTQYF

j_gene: TRBJ1-2
v_gene: TRBV6-5
d_gene: TRBD1
abundance: NA
CDR3nt: TGTGCCACCCAGACAGGGGGATTTGACTATGGCTACACCTTC
CDR3aa: CATQTGGFDYGYTF

j_gene: TRBJ2-1
v_gene: TRBV7-2
d_gene: TRBD2
abundance: few
CDR3nt: TGTGCCAGCAGCCCCCGGACAGGGTTCGGACTAGCGGGGGGCGGGCAGTTCTTC
CDR3aa: CASSPRTGFGLAGGGQFF

j_gene: TRBJ1-1
v_gene: TRBV7-2
d_gene: TRBD1
abundance: NA
CDR3nt: TGTGCCAGCAGCCAGGTTGACAGGGGTGGCACTGAAGCTTTCTTT
CDR3aa: CASSQVDRGGTEAFF

j_gene: TRBJ1-1
v_gene: TRBV10-3
d_gene: NA
abundance: NA
CDR3nt: TGTGCCATCGCGTCTATGGGTACAGGGAGTCATGAAGCTTTCTTT
CDR3aa: CAIASMGTGSHEAFF

j_gene: TRBJ2-5
v_gene: TRBV15
d_gene: NA
abundance: once
CDR3nt: TGTGCCACCAGCCCAAATGAAGAGACCCAGTACTTC
CDR3aa: CATSPNEETQYF

j_gene: TRBJ2-3
v_gene: TRBV7-9
d_gene: TRBD2
abundance: NA
CDR3nt: TGTGCCAGCAGCTTAAGACTAGCGGTCACAGATACGCAGTATTTT
CDR3aa: CASSLRLAVTDTQYF

j_gene: TRBJ1-5
v_gene: TRBV2
d_gene: TRBD1
abundance: NA
CDR3nt: TGTGCCAGCCAGAGACAGGGGGTTAGTCAGCCCCAGCATTTT
CDR3aa: CASQRQGVSQPQHF

j_gene: TRBJ2-3
v_gene: TRBV3-1/TRBV3-2
d_gene: TRBD2
abundance: NA
CDR3nt: TGTGCCAGCAGCCAACGGGGGGGCACAGATACGCAGTATTTT
CDR3aa: CASSQRGGTDTQYF

j_gene: TRBJ1-3
v_gene: TRBV7-9
d_gene: NA
abundance: few
CDR3nt: TGTGCCAGCAGCACTGGTGATCTCTCTGGAAACACCATATATTTT
CDR3aa: CASSTGDLSGNTIYF

j_gene: TRBJ1-5
v_gene: TRBV5-1
d_gene: NA
abundance: NA
CDR3nt: TGCGCCAGCAGCTTGGATCCGGAGCAGCCCCAGCATTTT
CDR3aa: CASSLDPEQPQHF